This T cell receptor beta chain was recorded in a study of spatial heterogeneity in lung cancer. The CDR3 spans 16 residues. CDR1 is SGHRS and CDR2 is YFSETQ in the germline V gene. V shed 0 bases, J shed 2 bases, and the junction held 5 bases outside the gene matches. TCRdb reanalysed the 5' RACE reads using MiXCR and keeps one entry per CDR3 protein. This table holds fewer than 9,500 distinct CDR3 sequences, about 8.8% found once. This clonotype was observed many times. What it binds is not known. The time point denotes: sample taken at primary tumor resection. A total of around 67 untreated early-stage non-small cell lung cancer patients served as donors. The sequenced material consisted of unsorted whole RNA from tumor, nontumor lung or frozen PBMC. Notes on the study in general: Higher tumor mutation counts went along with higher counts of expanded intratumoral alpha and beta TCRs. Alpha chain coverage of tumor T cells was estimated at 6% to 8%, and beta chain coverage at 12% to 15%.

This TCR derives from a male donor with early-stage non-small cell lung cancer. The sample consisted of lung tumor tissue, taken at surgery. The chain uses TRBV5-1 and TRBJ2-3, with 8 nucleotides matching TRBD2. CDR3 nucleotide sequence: TGCGCCAGCAGCTTGGCTACTAGCGGTTTCACAGATACGCAGTATTTT. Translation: CASSLATSGFTDTQYF.